The 14 T cell receptor beta chains listed next were all sequenced from one sample in a study of Tregs in tolerant kidney transplant recipients. Assay: immunoSEQ multiplex PCR; the TCRdb copy retains only in-frame clones and omits some. The sample includes approximately 60,000 clones, approximately 89% of them seen just once. Mixed chimerism was transient after nonmyeloablative marrow transplants from related graft donors. The material sequenced was CD4+ T cells from blood (PBMCs), taken 6 months after the transplant. The source is a human patient who received a combined kidney and bone marrow transplant. Part of the T cell pool may stem from the graft donor.

The chain joins TRBV7-3 to TRBJ2-7, with D possibly matching TRBD2 (7 bases). V lost 2 bases, J lost 5 bases, and 19 bases lay in between. The CDR3 consists of 16 residues. Germline CDR1 reads SGHTA; CDR2 reads FQGTGA. CDR3 coding DNA: TGTGCCAGCAGCTTACGTCGGGGGGCGGATGCGCACGAGCAGTACTTC. Protein sequence: CASSLRRGADAHEQYF.

This clone was recorded only once. Here the CDR3 DNA reads TGTGCCAGCAGTTTAAGGGGGTCCCCGGACAATTCACCCCTCCACTTT. The encoded protein is CASSLRGSPDNSPLHF. This rearrangement joins TRBV27 to TRBJ1-6; a weak D match, TRBD1 (6 bases). Deletions cut 2 bases from V and 7 bases from J, with 15 bases between. The germline gives CDR1 MNHEY, CDR2 SMNVEV (reference sequence). CDR3 length: 16 residues.

The chain joins TRBV7-3 to TRBJ1-1, with D maybe TRBD1 (6 bases). There are 15 residues in the CDR3. The germline V gene has CDR1 SGHTA and CDR2 FQGTGA. Trimming removed 1 base at V and 0 bases at J, with 9 bases between. CDR3 coding DNA: TGTGCCAGCAGCTTAAACCAGGGGCTGAACACTGAAGCTTTCTTT. The encoded protein is CASSLNQGLNTEAFF.

The chain couples TRBV5-3 to TRBJ2-2, with 14 bases lining up with TRBD2. TRBV5-3 falls under the ORF class, with uncertain function. The V gene end was trimmed by 0 bases and the J gene end by 0 bases; junction bases not matched to a gene: 4. This CDR3 region has 19 residues. CDR3 sequence: CARSLGLAGGGANTGELFF. In DNA, the CDR3 is TGTGCCAGAAGCTTGGGACTAGCGGGAGGGGGAGCGAACACCGGGGAGCTGTTTTTT.

This chain connects TRBV7-2 to TRBJ2-1; maybe TRBD2 (5 bases). Trimming cost V 1 base and J 4 bases, with 14 bases left between them. CDR3 size: 16 residues. In germline, CDR1 is SGHTA, CDR2 FQGNSA. The CDR3 sequence is CASSLGPRREYNEQFF. The DNA for the CDR3 is TGTGCCAGCAGCTTAGGCCCTCGAAGGGAGTACAATGAGCAGTTCTTC.

V gene TRBV25-1 combines with J gene TRBJ1-1; tentatively, D is TRBD1 (6 bases). V gave up 6 bases and J gave up 1 base, with 12 bases separating them. CDR1 is MGHDK and CDR2 is SYGVNS in the germline V gene. This CDR3 is 14 amino acids long. CDR3 amino acids: CASRDRASNTEAFF. DNA of the CDR3: TGTGCCAGCAGGGACAGAGCATCGAACACTGAAGCTTTCTTT. Looking up the rest from reference TRBV25-1 and TRBJ1-1 gives the full variable domain: EADIYQTPRYLVIGTGKKITLECSQTMGHDKMYWYQQDPGMELHLIHYSYGVNSTEKGDLSSESTVSRIRTEHFPLTLESARPSHTSQYLCASRDRASNTEAFFGQGTRLTVV.

This clone was counted a few times. V gene TRBV5-1 combines with J gene TRBJ1-3; D unresolved. With 0 bases removed from V and 3 bases from J, the gap between germline ends came to 7 bases. The length of the CDR3 is 14 residues. Germline V gives CDR1 SGHRS, CDR2 YFSETQ. DNA for the CDR3: TGCGCCAGCAGCTTGGTCGGTGGTGGAAACACCATATATTTT. Protein: CASSLVGGGNTIYF.

The rearrangement joins TRBV5-1 to TRBJ1-1; D possibly corresponds to TRBD1 (6 bases). V lost 3 bases and J lost 3, with 9 bases in between. This CDR3 comprises 13 residues. The germline CDR1 and CDR2 sequences are SGHRS and YFSETQ. CDR3 DNA sequence: TGCGCCAGCAGCTCAGGGGTTTACACTGAAGCTTTCTTT. Amino acid sequence: CASSSGVYTEAFF.

There are a few counts of this clone. The V and J genes are TRBV5-1 and TRBJ1-3, with D hard to call. The CDR3 is 16 amino acids. The germline gives CDR1 SGHRS, CDR2 YFSETQ. The V gene lost 4 bases and the J gene lost 2 bases, with 16 bases spanning the gap. This chain's CDR3 is CASSARFDFAGNTIYF. CDR3 DNA sequence: TGCGCCAGCAGCGCACGCTTTGACTTTGCTGGAAACACCATATATTTT.

V usage is TRBV28 and J usage is TRBJ1-3; D perhaps matches TRBD1 (5 bases). The CDR3 spans 18 residues. Germline V gene lookup returns CDR1 MDHEN and CDR2 SYDVKM. V lost 3 bases, J lost 4 bases, and 22 bases lay in between. The DNA for the CDR3 is TGTGCCAGCAGTTTTCCCACAGGACGGACGGCGGCCGGAAACACCATATATTTT. Its protein product is CASSFPTGRTAAGNTIYF.

The chain uses TRBV19 and TRBJ2-3; 7 nucleotides align to TRBD2. CDR3 size: 15 residues. Trimming at V came to 0 bases and at J to 8 bases, leaving 8 bases not matched to a gene. CDR1 is LNHDA and CDR2 is SQIVND in the germline V gene (reference sequence). This CDR3 reads CASSIEAGSMGTQYF. CDR3 coding DNA: TGTGCCAGTAGTATAGAAGCGGGGTCGATGGGTACGCAGTATTTT.

The chain is built from TRBV13 and TRBJ1-1; TRBD1 is a possible D gene (6 bases). The CDR3 has 15 residues. Trimming took 3 bases from V and 5 from J, leaving 16 bases between them. Germline CDR1 PRHDT, CDR2 FYEKMQ (reference sequence). CDR3 DNA sequence: TGTGCCAGCAGCTTTTACAGGGAATTTTGGACTGAAGCTTTCTTT. Its protein is CASSFYREFWTEAFF.

This clone was observed a single time. The chain uses TRBV4-1 and TRBJ1-5; possible D gene TRBD1, 5 bases. There are 15 residues in the CDR3. CDR1 and CDR2 (germline): MGHRA, YSYEKL. V lost 4 bases and J 3 bases, leaving 13 bases between the germline ends. The CDR3 protein is CASSRGVWDNQPQHF. As DNA, the CDR3 is TGCGCCAGCAGCCGGGGGGTTTGGGACAATCAGCCCCAGCATTTT.

This clone occurred once. J is TRBJ2-3 and V is TRBV5-4; TRBD2 agrees at 10 bases. The CDR3 runs to 15 residues. CDR1 and CDR2 (germline): SGHNT, YYREEE (reference sequence). V gave up 1 base and J gave up 6 bases; unmatched junction bases: 5. The CDR3 loop is CASSLRGLASDTQYF. The CDR3 DNA reads as TGTGCCAGCAGCTTGAGGGGACTAGCGTCCGATACGCAGTATTTT.